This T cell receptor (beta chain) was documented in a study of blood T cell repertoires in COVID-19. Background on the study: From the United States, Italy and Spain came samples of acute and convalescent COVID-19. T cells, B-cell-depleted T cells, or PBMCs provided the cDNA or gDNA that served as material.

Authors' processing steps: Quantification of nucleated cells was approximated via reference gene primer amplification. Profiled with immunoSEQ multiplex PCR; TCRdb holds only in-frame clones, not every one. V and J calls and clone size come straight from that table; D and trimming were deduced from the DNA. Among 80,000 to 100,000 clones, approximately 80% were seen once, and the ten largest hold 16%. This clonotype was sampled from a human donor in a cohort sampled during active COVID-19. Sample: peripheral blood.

As DNA, the CDR3 is TGTGCCAGCAGCCAATACTGGGTCCGGAAAAGGACAGCGAACACTGAAGCTTTCTTT. Translated, it gives CASSQYWVRKRTANTEAFF. The rearrangement links TRBV16 to TRBJ1-1; perhaps TRBD1 as D (6 bases). CDR1 KGHSY and CDR2 FQNENV come from the germline V gene. The CDR3 is made up of 19 amino acids. V shed 1 base and J shed 1 base, with 22 bases lying between them.